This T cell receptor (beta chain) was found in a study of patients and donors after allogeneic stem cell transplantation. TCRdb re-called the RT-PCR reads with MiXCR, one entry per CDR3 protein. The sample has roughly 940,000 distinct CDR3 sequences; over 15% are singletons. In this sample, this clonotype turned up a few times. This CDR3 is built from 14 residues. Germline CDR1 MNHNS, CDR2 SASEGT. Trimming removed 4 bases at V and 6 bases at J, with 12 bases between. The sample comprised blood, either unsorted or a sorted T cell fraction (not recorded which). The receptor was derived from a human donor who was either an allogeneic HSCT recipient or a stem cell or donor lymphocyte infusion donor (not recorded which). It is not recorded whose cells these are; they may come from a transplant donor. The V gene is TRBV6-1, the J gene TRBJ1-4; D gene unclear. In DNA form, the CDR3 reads TGTGCCAGCAGTGTCCGGGCCGGGGATGAAAAACTGTTTTTT. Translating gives CASSVRAGDEKLFF.